This T cell receptor beta chain derives from a study of blood T cell repertoires in COVID-19. On the study more broadly: PBMCs, B-cell-depleted T cells, or T cells provided the cDNA or gDNA that made up the material.

In the authors' workflow: It was from reference gene primer amplification that nucleated cell counts were estimated. Only in-frame clones appear in the TCRdb table, and some are missing; sequencing was by immunoSEQ multiplex PCR. The D gene and trimming were derived from the DNA, and the V and J assignments and clone size from that table. Among about 47,000 clones listed, approximately 85% were seen once. Trimming left V 0 bases short and J 0 bases short, with 6 bases between. Per the germline V gene, CDR1 is MGHDK and CDR2 is SYGVNS. The length of the CDR3 is 15 residues. In its sample, this clone was seen once.

The TCR sequence derives from a human donor with acute or convalescent COVID-19. The donor label of this sample is uncertain. The chain uses TRBV25-1 and TRBJ1-3, with D uncertain. Sequenced material: peripheral blood. The DNA for the CDR3 is TGTGCCAGCAGTGAATATCACAGCTCTGGAAACACCATATATTTT. This translates into CASSEYHSSGNTIYF.